Listed below are T cell receptor beta chains from one sample, sequenced in a study of molecular identifiers for immune sequencing clone quantification. From the PCR reads, TCRdb called clonotypes with MiXCR, one entry per CDR3 protein. The data hold hundreds of thousands of distinct CDR3 sequences, with around 25% observed a single time. The sample consisted of naive CD8+ T cells from blood, with Jurkat cell RNA spiked in. These receptors were collected from a human donor in good health. Some libraries in this study had Jurkat cell RNA spiked in. Each CDR3 is given with its conserved first and last residue. The D gene is left open where the match is weak. Clone size appears in some rows only: once, few, many, or a class for an expanded clone.

clone size	D gene	V gene	J gene	CDR3 DNA	CDR3 protein
-	-	TRBV19	TRBJ1-2	TGTGCCAGTAGTATGATGGCAGGATCAATATATGGCTACACCTTC	CASSMMAGSIYGYTF
-	TRBD1	TRBV4-3	TRBJ2-5	TGCGCCAGCAGCCAAGGACAAGGGGGCAGAGAGACCCAGTACTTC	CASSQGQGGRETQYF
many	-	TRBV28	TRBJ2-7	TGTGCCAGCAGTTCCAAGGGGTCCGGGGTCGGGGACGAGCAGTACTTC	CASSSKGSGVGDEQYF
-	TRBD2	TRBV29-1	TRBJ2-2	TGCAGCGTTTTGGGACTAGCGGGAGTGGTAACCGGGGAGCTGTTTTTT	CSVLGLAGVVTGELFF
-	TRBD2	TRBV27	TRBJ2-2	TGTGCCAGCAGTACCGGACTAGCGGGGGATCACGGGGAGCTGTTTTTT	CASSTGLAGDHGELFF
-	TRBD1	TRBV12-3/TRBV12-4	TRBJ2-7	TGTGCCAGCTCCTTCGGTAGGGGGACAGTTAACTACGAGCAGTACTTC	CASSFGRGTVNYEQYF
many	-	TRBV12-3/TRBV12-4	TRBJ2-3	TGTGCCAGCAGTTTAATAGCGACCACAGATACGCAGTATTTT	CASSLIATTDTQYF
-	TRBD2	TRBV3-1	TRBJ2-5	TGTGCCAGCAGTTATTTAGCGGGAGGACTGGAGACCCAGTACTTC	CASSYLAGGLETQYF
few	-	TRBV9	TRBJ1-2	TGTGCCAGCAGCGTAGACGCTGGGGGGGGAGACAATGGCTACACCTTC	CASSVDAGGGDNGYTF
many	TRBD2	TRBV7-9	TRBJ2-1	TGTGCCAGCAGCTTCTTTCTTGGTAGCGGGGCGGGGAATGAGCAGTTCTTC	CASSFFLGSGAGNEQFF
-	TRBD1	TRBV6-5	TRBJ1-1	TGTGCCAGCAGTAGGGAAGACAGGGCGAACACTGAAGCTTTCTTT	CASSREDRANTEAFF
many	-	TRBV11-2	TRBJ2-5	TGTGCCAGCAGCTTAGTCAGTCCCGGCAAAGAGACCCAGTACTTC	CASSLVSPGKETQYF
-	TRBD2	TRBV24-1	TRBJ2-1	TGTGCCACCAGTGATTTTCCCACGGGAGGGCCCACTAAGAGCTCCTACAATGAGCAGTTCTTC	CATSDFPTGGPTKSSYNEQFF
many	TRBD2	TRBV2	TRBJ2-3	TGTGCCAGCAGGGCTAGCGGGAGCAGCACAGATACGCAGTATTTT	CASRASGSSTDTQYF
many	TRBD1	TRBV4-1	TRBJ2-4	TGCGCCAGCAGCCCCTACGAGGGGGCCTTTACCAAAAACATTCAGTACTTC	CASSPYEGAFTKNIQYF
-	-	TRBV15	TRBJ1-1	TGTGCCACCAGCAGAGATAGCCGAGGTGGCACTGAGACCACTGAAGCTTTCTTT	CATSRDSRGGTETTEAFF
few	-	TRBV9	TRBJ2-5	TGTGCCAGCAGCCCCCACCCCCAGGGGCTAAAAGAGACCCAGTACTTC	CASSPHPQGLKETQYF
few	TRBD1	TRBV20-1	TRBJ1-4	TGCAGTGCTAGAGAGTTGGAACAGGGGATATATGGGGAAAAACTGTTTTTT	CSARELEQGIYGEKLFF
-	-	TRBV6-5	TRBJ2-3	TGTGCCAGCACCAAAGGGGGGTCAGATACGCAGTATTTT	CASTKGGSDTQYF
many	TRBD1	TRBV24-1	TRBJ2-2	TGTGCCACCAGTGATTTGATCGCAGGGGGAACCGGGGAGCTGTTTTTT	CATSDLIAGGTGELFF
-	TRBD2	TRBV7-9	TRBJ2-7	TGTGCCAGCAGCCCAACAGGGACTAGCGGATTAGGCGGGGTCGAGCAGTACTTC	CASSPTGTSGLGGVEQYF
many	TRBD2	TRBV14	TRBJ2-1	TGTGCCAGCAGCCAAGGGACTAGCGGGACCTACAATGAGCAGTTCTTC	CASSQGTSGTYNEQFF
few	-	TRBV7-7	TRBJ2-5	TGTGCCAGCAGCTCAACGCCGGACGGTCAAGAGACCCAGTACTTC	CASSSTPDGQETQYF
-	-	TRBV6-5	TRBJ2-7	TGTGCCAGCAGTTCAACATCGGGATACAATTACGAGCAGTACTTC	CASSSTSGYNYEQYF
-	-	TRBV3-1	TRBJ1-4	TGTGCCAGCAGCCAAGGATGGGGACGAGCTAAGATTTTT	CASSQGWGRAKIF
many	-	TRBV7-2	TRBJ1-5	TGTGCCAGCAGCTTAGACCATGGGGCCCACCAGCCCCAGCATTTT	CASSLDHGAHQPQHF
-	TRBD2	TRBV28	TRBJ2-3	TGTGCCAGCAACATACAACCAGGGACTAGGGCCACAGATACGCAGTATTTT	CASNIQPGTRATDTQYF
-	TRBD2	TRBV19	TRBJ2-1	TGTGCCGGTAGTGTACTAGCGGGAGGGCCAGGTGAGCAGTTCTTC	CAGSVLAGGPGEQFF
-	TRBD2	TRBV27	TRBJ2-1	TGTGCCAGCAGTTTGGTGCGGGGGACCTGGCAGTTCTTC	CASSLVRGTWQFF
many	-	TRBV29-1	TRBJ1-1	TGCAGCGTTGTGGGGGGAGCGGACCCGAACACTGAAGCTTTCTTT	CSVVGGADPNTEAFF
few	-	TRBV7-9	TRBJ2-1	TGTGCCAGCAGCTCCCGACAGCAGCTTAATGAGCAGTTCTTC	CASSSRQQLNEQFF
many	TRBD2	TRBV11-2	TRBJ2-1	TGTGCCAGCAGCCCTGGGACTAGCCCCAATGAGCAGTTCTTC	CASSPGTSPNEQFF
few	-	TRBV18	TRBJ1-2	TGTGCCAGCTCCCCCTGGACGACTACAACCTATGGCTACACCTTC	CASSPWTTTTYGYTF
-	-	TRBV6-1	TRBJ2-5	TGTGCCAGCACGGTCCTAATAGGGGAAGAGACCCAGTACTTC	CASTVLIGEETQYF
many	-	TRBV20-1	TRBJ2-3	TGCAGTGCTAGGGACGGAGATACGCAGTATTTT	CSARDGDTQYF
few	-	TRBV6-5	TRBJ2-2	TGTGCCAGCAGCTCAGTTAACGGAGGGGACACCGGGGAGCTGTTTTTT	CASSSVNGGDTGELFF
-	TRBD2	TRBV19	TRBJ2-1	TGTGCCAGTAGTCCATCTAGCGGGGGGTCCTACAATGAGCAGTTCTTC	CASSPSSGGSYNEQFF
many	-	TRBV13	TRBJ2-5	TGTGCCAGCAGCACCCAATCGGGACTGCGGAATCAAGAGACCCAGTACTTC	CASSTQSGLRNQETQYF
-	-	TRBV4-3	TRBJ2-1	TGCGCCAGCAGCCAAGATGCGAGAGGGGTCCACAATGAGCAGTTCTTC	CASSQDARGVHNEQFF
-	-	TRBV27	TRBJ1-6	TGTGCCAGCAGTTTGTTTGGAAATTCACCCCTCCACTTT	CASSLFGNSPLHF